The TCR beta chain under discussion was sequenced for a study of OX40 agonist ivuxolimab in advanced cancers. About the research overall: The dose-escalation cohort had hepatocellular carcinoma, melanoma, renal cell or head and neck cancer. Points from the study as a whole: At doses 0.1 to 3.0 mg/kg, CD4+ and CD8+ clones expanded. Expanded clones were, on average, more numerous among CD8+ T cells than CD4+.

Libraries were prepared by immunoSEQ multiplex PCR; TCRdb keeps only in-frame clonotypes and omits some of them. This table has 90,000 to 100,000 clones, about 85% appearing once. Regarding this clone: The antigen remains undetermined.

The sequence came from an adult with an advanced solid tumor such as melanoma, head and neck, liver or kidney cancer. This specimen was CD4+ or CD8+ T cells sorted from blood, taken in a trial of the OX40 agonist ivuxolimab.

CDR3 protein: CASSWGGEAFF. CDR3 DNA: TGTGCCAGCAGCTGGGGGGGTGAAGCTTTCTTT. This chain connects TRBV11-2 to TRBJ1-1; possible D gene TRBD1, 5 bases. Deletions cut 4 bases from V and 7 bases from J, with 7 bases between. The CDR3 extends over 11 amino acids. CDR1 and CDR2 (germline): SGHAT, FQNNGV.